This T cell receptor (beta chain) was recorded in a study of regulatory T cells in long-lasting Graves disease. Time point indicated: persistent/refractory GD, antithyroid drugs over 5 years with positive TRAb. RNA isolated from PBMCs was used to make the TCR library. Building of the TCR beta libraries involved iRepertoire HTBI primers and Arm-PCR of CDR3 regions. In TCRdb, the multiplex PCR reads were re-called with MiXCR into one record per CDR3 protein. The table has more than 650,000 distinct CDR3 sequences, around 30% seen once. This receptor was obtained from a female donor with Graves disease. The sequencing used peripheral blood mononuclear cells (PBMCs), collected when the disease was refractory, from a patient treated with antithyroid drugs.

Here the CDR3 reads CSAKGGGDTEAFF. CDR3 nucleotide sequence: TGCAGTGCTAAGGGGGGCGGGGACACTGAAGCTTTCTTT. V gene TRBV20-1 combines with J gene TRBJ1-1, with TRBD1 as a possible D gene (6 bases). V dropped 4 bases and J dropped 3 bases, with 12 bases sitting between them. In germline, CDR1 is DFQATT, CDR2 SNEGSKA (reference sequence). The CDR3 runs 13 residues.